This is a list of T cell receptor beta chains from one sample in a study of early T cells in non-severe SARS-CoV-2 infection. Each CDR3 protein gets one entry after TCRdb re-called the 5' RACE reads with MiXCR. The table shows 65,000 to 70,000 distinct CDR3 sequences, with about a tenth occurring only once. Specimen: whole blood. These receptors were obtained from an adult who was a healthcare worker with PCR-confirmed SARS-CoV-2 infection or an uninfected control (not recorded which). Each CDR3 is given with its conserved first and last residue. The D gene is left open where the match is weak. Some rows mark clone size as missing; the rest say once, few, many or name a class of expanded clone.

clone_size j_call cdr3_length v_call d_call cdr3_aa cdr3_nt
few TRBJ2-6 13 TRBV28 NA CASRPSGANVLTF TGTGCCAGCAGACCCTCTGGGGCCAACGTCCTGACTTTC
few TRBJ2-7 13 TRBV4-1 NA CASSQPAGIEQYF TGCGCCAGCAGCCAACCGGCGGGGATCGAGCAGTACTTC
many TRBJ2-2 15 TRBV6-5 NA CASRTRPVPTGELFF TGTGCCAGCAGGACGAGGCCAGTCCCCACCGGGGAGCTGTTTTTT
few TRBJ2-7 16 TRBV20-1 NA CSASSRGRGSSYEQYF TGCAGTGCTAGTTCCAGGGGGCGCGGGAGCTCCTACGAGCAGTACTTC
few TRBJ2-4 16 TRBV27 TRBD1 CASSLTLTGASGIQYF TGTGCCAGCAGTTTAACCTTGACAGGGGCCAGTGGCATTCAGTACTTC
NA TRBJ1-5 13 TRBV12-3/TRBV12-4 NA CASSLQAVLGQHF TGTGCCAGCAGTTTACAGGCAGTACTGGGCCAGCATTTT
many TRBJ1-2 13 TRBV20-1 NA CSASQGINYGYTF TGCAGTGCTAGCCAGGGGATCAACTATGGCTACACCTTC
NA TRBJ2-1 14 TRBV20-1 NA CSARDRSRGNEQFF TGCAGTGCTAGAGATAGAAGTAGAGGCAATGAGCAGTTCTTC
few TRBJ2-7 13 TRBV6-1 NA CASSEAGLYEQYF TGTGCCAGCAGTGAAGCGGGGCTGTACGAGCAGTACTTC
few TRBJ1-5 15 TRBV11-2 TRBD1 CASSLGTGIHQPQHF TGTGCCAGCAGCTTAGGGACAGGGATTCATCAGCCCCAGCATTTT
NA TRBJ2-3 17 TRBV12-3/TRBV12-4 TRBD2 CASSLNPRLAGVDTQYF TGTGCCAGCAGTTTAAACCCCCGACTAGCGGGAGTGGATACGCAGTATTTT
NA TRBJ2-7 11 TRBV30 NA CAWSPQSGQYF TGTGCCTGGAGTCCCCAAAGTGGGCAGTACTTC
few TRBJ1-2 16 TRBV7-9 NA CASSSAKAPQGRGYTF TGTGCCAGCAGCTCCGCAAAGGCCCCCCAAGGGAGAGGCTACACCTTC
many TRBJ1-6 12 TRBV12-3/TRBV12-4 NA CASGQPNSPLHF TGTGCCAGCGGGCAGCCGAATTCACCCCTCCACTTT
NA TRBJ2-2 13 TRBV9 NA CASSPVGGGELFF TGTGCCAGCAGCCCCGTGGGGGGCGGGGAGCTGTTTTTT
NA TRBJ1-1 12 TRBV19 NA CASSNMLGQAFF TGTGCCAGTAGTAACATGCTCGGGCAAGCTTTCTTT
NA TRBJ1-1 14 TRBV5-1 TRBD1 CASSLTGGDTEAFF TGCGCCAGCAGCTTGACAGGGGGTGACACTGAAGCTTTCTTT
NA TRBJ2-3 15 TRBV7-2 NA CASSLEGVPLDTQYF TGTGCCAGCAGCTTAGAAGGGGTCCCGTTGGATACGCAGTATTTT
many TRBJ2-7 11 TRBV12-3/TRBV12-4 NA CASSTGREQYF TGTGCCAGCAGTACTGGCAGGGAGCAGTACTTC
many TRBJ1-6 15 TRBV12-3/TRBV12-4 TRBD1 CASSTFGDRVSPLHF TGTGCCAGCAGTACCTTTGGGGACAGGGTTTCACCCCTCCACTTT
NA TRBJ2-5 13 TRBV6-2/TRBV6-3 NA CASSFGQKETQYF TGTGCCAGCAGTTTTGGACAGAAAGAGACCCAGTACTTC
few TRBJ1-4 16 TRBV7-9 NA CASSLISGGYDEKLFF TGTGCCAGCAGCTTAATCTCCGGGGGGTACGATGAAAAACTGTTTTTT
many TRBJ2-7 15 TRBV13 TRBD2 CASRETSGRGYEQYF TGTGCCAGCAGAGAAACGAGCGGGAGGGGATACGAGCAGTACTTC
few TRBJ2-7 13 TRBV10-3 NA CAISESNNYEQYF TGTGCCATCAGTGAGTCGAACAACTACGAGCAGTACTTC
many TRBJ2-1 16 TRBV10-2 NA CASSGDPARVAGEQFF TGCGCCAGCAGTGGAGACCCCGCCAGGGTCGCCGGTGAGCAGTTCTTC
NA TRBJ2-1 13 TRBV19 NA CASSPTPYNEQFF TGTGCCAGTAGCCCAACCCCCTATAATGAGCAGTTCTTC
few TRBJ1-2 12 TRBV7-2 NA CASSGQNYGYTF TGTGCCAGCAGCGGACAGAACTATGGCTACACCTTC
NA TRBJ2-5 15 TRBV6-5 TRBD2 CASSPIRGGTETQYF TGTGCCAGCAGCCCTATCCGGGGGGGGACGGAGACCCAGTACTTC
NA TRBJ1-1 12 TRBV3-1 NA CASSPGDTKAFF TGTGCCAGCAGCCCAGGGGATACGAAAGCTTTCTTT
few TRBJ2-3 14 TRBV7-9 NA CASSVRGGTDTQYF TGTGCCAGCAGCGTACGAGGGGGCACAGATACGCAGTATTTT
many TRBJ2-7 16 TRBV24-1 TRBD2 CATSDSRTSGSDEQYF TGTGCCACCAGTGATAGCAGGACTAGCGGGAGTGACGAGCAGTACTTC
many TRBJ2-7 17 TRBV28 TRBD2 CASSLSMVGRVLREQYF TGTGCCAGCAGTTTATCGATGGTCGGGAGGGTTTTGCGCGAGCAGTACTTC
many TRBJ2-1 12 TRBV4-1 NA CASSQAGGKQFF TGCGCCAGCAGCCAAGCAGGAGGGAAGCAGTTCTTC
NA TRBJ1-1 13 TRBV28 NA CASNRGLGTEAFF TGTGCCAGCAACCGGGGGCTTGGCACTGAAGCTTTCTTT
NA TRBJ2-3 14 TRBV20-1 NA CSANVPGRPDTQYF TGCAGTGCTAACGTCCCGGGACGCCCAGATACGCAGTATTTT
few TRBJ1-5 14 TRBV20-1 NA CSARADYSNQPQHF TGCAGTGCTAGAGCGGATTATAGCAATCAGCCCCAGCATTTT
NA TRBJ2-2 15 TRBV28 TRBD2 CASRDSGRISGELFF TGTGCCAGCAGGGATAGCGGGCGAATATCCGGGGAGCTGTTTTTT
NA TRBJ2-7 14 TRBV10-1 NA CASSEFGTLGEQYF TGCGCCAGCAGTGAGTTCGGGACTTTGGGGGAGCAGTACTTC
many TRBJ1-1 12 TRBV24-1 NA CATSVGGSEAFF TGTGCCACCAGTGTTGGGGGGAGTGAAGCTTTCTTT
few TRBJ2-1 13 TRBV29-1 NA CSVFKRVNNEQFF TGCAGCGTTTTTAAGCGGGTCAACAATGAGCAGTTCTTC
many TRBJ2-7 13 TRBV10-3 NA CAITDGQSYEQYF TGTGCCATCACCGACGGACAGAGCTACGAGCAGTACTTC
many TRBJ2-3 11 TRBV11-2 NA CASSLADTQYF TGTGCCAGCAGCCTAGCAGATACGCAGTATTTT
few TRBJ2-5 16 TRBV7-6 NA CASSPRSTTSQETQYF TGTGCCAGCAGCCCCCGTTCGACTACCTCCCAAGAGACCCAGTACTTC
few TRBJ2-3 13 TRBV24-1 NA CATRAGAADTQYF TGTGCCACCCGGGCAGGGGCAGCAGATACGCAGTATTTT
NA TRBJ2-7 14 TRBV9 NA CASSVGGGPYEQYF TGTGCCAGCAGCGTAGGCGGGGGCCCCTACGAGCAGTACTTC
many TRBJ1-1 11 TRBV7-9 NA CASSLGSEAFF TGTGCCAGCAGCCTAGGATCTGAAGCTTTCTTT
NA TRBJ2-3 11 TRBV10-3 NA CAIGGGDTQYF TGTGCCATTGGAGGGGGAGATACGCAGTATTTT
NA TRBJ2-1 13 TRBV29-1 NA CSAGGVESHEQFF TGCAGCGCCGGGGGAGTGGAGTCCCATGAGCAGTTCTTC
few TRBJ2-3 18 TRBV7-8 NA CASSLRGRLADFRDTQYF TGTGCCAGCAGCTTAAGGGGGCGGCTAGCGGATTTCAGAGACACGCAGTATTTT
many TRBJ1-4 14 TRBV27 NA CASSPLPGGVLLFF TGTGCCAGCAGTCCCCTCCCTGGGGGCGTCTTGCTGTTTTTT
NA TRBJ1-1 16 TRBV27 NA CASSTRPTDLNTEAFF TGTGCCAGCAGTACTCGACCTACAGATTTGAACACTGAAGCTTTCTTT
many TRBJ2-1 14 TRBV10-3 TRBD2 CATRRLAEDNEQFF TGTGCCACCAGGAGACTAGCGGAGGACAATGAGCAGTTCTTC
many TRBJ2-3 16 TRBV12-3/TRBV12-4 TRBD2 CASLGLASPSTDTQYF TGTGCCAGCCTGGGACTAGCGAGCCCCAGCACAGATACGCAGTATTTT
few TRBJ2-1 16 TRBV7-9 NA CASSLSPGHSYNEQFF TGTGCCAGCAGCTTATCCCCGGGGCACTCCTACAATGAGCAGTTCTTC
few TRBJ2-1 13 TRBV12-3/TRBV12-4 NA CASSPGADNEQFF TGTGCCAGCAGTCCAGGAGCGGACAATGAGCAGTTCTTC
many TRBJ1-3 13 TRBV28 NA CASSFSAGNTIYF TGTGCCAGCAGTTTTTCGGCTGGAAACACCATATATTTT
many TRBJ1-1 15 TRBV7-2 NA CASSLAAGGGTEAFF TGTGCCAGCAGCTTAGCGGCGGGGGGAGGAACTGAAGCTTTCTTT
many TRBJ2-7 12 TRBV28 NA CASSLPSYEQYF TGTGCCAGCAGCCTCCCCTCCTACGAGCAGTACTTC